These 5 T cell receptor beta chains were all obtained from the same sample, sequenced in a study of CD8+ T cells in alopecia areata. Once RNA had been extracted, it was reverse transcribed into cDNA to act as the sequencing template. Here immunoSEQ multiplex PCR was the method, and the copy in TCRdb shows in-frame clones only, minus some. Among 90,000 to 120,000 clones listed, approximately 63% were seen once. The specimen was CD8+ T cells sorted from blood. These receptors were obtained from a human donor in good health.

The CDR3, as DNA: TGTGCCAGCAACGAGGGACGGTGGAACTCACCCCTCCACTTT. Residues: CASNEGRWNSPLHF. The rearrangement links TRBV9 to TRBJ1-6; D may be TRBD1 (5 bases). The germline V gene encodes CDR1 SGDLS and CDR2 YYNGEE. V was clipped by 6 bases and J by 10 bases, with 17 bases between them. The CDR3 runs 14 residues.

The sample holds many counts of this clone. CDR3 residues: CASSTPGDTGELFF. The CDR3, as DNA: TGTGCCAGTAGTACGCCGGGGGACACCGGGGAGCTGTTTTTT. The chain joins TRBV19 to TRBJ2-2; a possible D gene is TRBD2 (6 bases). Germline V gene sequence: CDR1 LNHDA, CDR2 SQIVND (reference sequence). The length of the CDR3 is 14 residues. Trimming cost V 4 bases and J 3 bases, with 9 bases left between them.

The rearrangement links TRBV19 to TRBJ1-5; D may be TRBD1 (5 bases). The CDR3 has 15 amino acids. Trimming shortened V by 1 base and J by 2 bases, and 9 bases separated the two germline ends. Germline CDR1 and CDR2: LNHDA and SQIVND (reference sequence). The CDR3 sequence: CASSIGDWRNQPQHF. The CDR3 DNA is TGTGCCAGTAGTATAGGGGACTGGCGCAATCAGCCCCAGCATTTT.

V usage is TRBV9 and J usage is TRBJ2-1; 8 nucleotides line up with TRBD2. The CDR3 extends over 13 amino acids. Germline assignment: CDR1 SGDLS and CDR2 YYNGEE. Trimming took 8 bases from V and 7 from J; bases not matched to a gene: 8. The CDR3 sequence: CASNPGLGNEQFF. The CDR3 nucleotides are TGTGCCAGTAATCCGGGACTAGGAAATGAGCAGTTCTTC.

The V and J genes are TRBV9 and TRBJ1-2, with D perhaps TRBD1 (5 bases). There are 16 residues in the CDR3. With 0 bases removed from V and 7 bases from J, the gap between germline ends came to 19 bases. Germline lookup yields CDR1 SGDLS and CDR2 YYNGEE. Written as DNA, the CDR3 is TGTGCCAGCAGCGTAGTGGTGGCGGGGGGGTCGGCTGGCTACACCTTC. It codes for CASSVVVAGGSAGYTF.